These T cell receptor beta chains were read from a single sample in a study of regulatory T cells in long-lasting Graves disease. MiXCR was run by TCRdb on the multiplex PCR reads, yielding one entry per CDR3 protein. The profile covers a few hundred thousand distinct CDR3 sequences, with roughly 13% appearing a single time and roughly 9.7% taken by the ten largest. This sample was also put to use in a study of T cells in Graves' hyperthyroidism and ophthalmopathy.

This specimen was peripheral blood mononuclear cells (PBMCs), taken at new diagnosis, from a patient treated with antithyroid drugs. The receptors come from a man in his thirties or forties with Graves disease. Each CDR3 is given with its conserved first and last residue. The D gene is left open where the match is weak. Not all rows give a size; the values are once, few, many and, for expanded clones, a class.

TRBJ1-5 | TRBD1 | TRBV27 | many | TGTGCCAGCAGTCTAGGTGGGGAGGGGGCTATTAGCAATCAGCCCCAGCATTTT | CASSLGGEGAISNQPQHF
TRBJ2-1 | NA | TRBV11-2 | many | TGTGCCAGCAGCTTAGATCGGGTGTCGGACTGGACTGGGGATGAGCAGTTCTTC | CASSLDRVSDWTGDEQFF
TRBJ1-1 | TRBD1 | TRBV18 | few | TGTGCCAGCTCACCCCGGGGGACAGACCCGAACACTGAAGCTTTCTTT | CASSPRGTDPNTEAFF
TRBJ2-7 | TRBD2 | TRBV20-1 | few | TGCAGTGCTAGAGTTGGAATTACTAGCGGGAGTCTTAACGAGCAGTACTTC | CSARVGITSGSLNEQYF
TRBJ1-2 | TRBD1 | TRBV29-1 | NA | TGCAGCGTTTTACCGGGACAGGGACGTCTTGGCTACACCTTC | CSVLPGQGRLGYTF
TRBJ2-7 | TRBD1 | TRBV20-1 | many | TGCAGTGCTGATCCGGGACAGGGTACCTACGAGCAGTACTTC | CSADPGQGTYEQYF
TRBJ2-7 | TRBD1 | TRBV3-1 | many | TGTGCCAGCTGGGACAGCGTCTCCTACGAGCAGTACTTC | CASWDSVSYEQYF
TRBJ2-5 | TRBD2 | TRBV19 | NA | TGTGCCAGTAGTAGGACTAGCGGGAGTTTATTTCGTCGGCAAGAGACCCAGTACTTC | CASSRTSGSLFRRQETQYF
TRBJ1-5 | TRBD1 | TRBV19 | few | TGTGCCAGTAGTACGACGGGACAGGGGAATCAGCCCCAGCATTTT | CASSTTGQGNQPQHF
TRBJ2-1 | NA | TRBV6-2/TRBV6-3 | many | TGTGCCAGCCGGTGGGGGGACAGCGAGCAGTTCTTC | CASRWGDSEQFF
TRBJ2-1 | TRBD2 | TRBV12-3/TRBV12-4 | many | TGTGCCAGCAGTCCCATCGTGGGGGGGTACAATGAGCAGTTCTTC | CASSPIVGGYNEQFF
TRBJ1-1 | NA | TRBV6-5 | few | TGTGCCAGCAGTTATTCCTGGTCCCGAAACACTGAAGCTTTCTTT | CASSYSWSRNTEAFF
TRBJ2-1 | TRBD2 | TRBV7-9 | many | TGTGCCAGCAGCCCGGGTCGCGGGAGCGGAATCAATGAGCAGTTCTTC | CASSPGRGSGINEQFF
TRBJ2-2 | TRBD2 | TRBV19 | few | TGTGCCAGTAGTATAGACGGGAGGGCCGGGGAGCTGTTTTTT | CASSIDGRAGELFF
TRBJ2-1 | TRBD2 | TRBV20-1 | many | TGCAGTGCCCCCAAACCGGGACTAGCGGGGCACAATGAGCAGTTCTTC | CSAPKPGLAGHNEQFF
TRBJ2-7 | TRBD1 | TRBV27 | many | TGTGCCAGCAGTTCACGGACAGGGGTAGTCTACGAGCAGTACTTC | CASSSRTGVVYEQYF
TRBJ1-5 | NA | TRBV18 | NA | TGTGCCAGCTCTTCGGATTGGACTCAGCCCCAGCATTTT | CASSSDWTQPQHF
TRBJ2-1 | NA | TRBV3-1 | many | TGTGCCAGCAGCTCCCACCGGCCGACTCTATACAATGAGCAGTTCTTC | CASSSHRPTLYNEQFF
TRBJ1-5 | TRBD1 | TRBV12-3/TRBV12-4 | many | TGTGCCAGCAGCTATGACAGGGAGGCAAATCAGCCCCAGCATTTT | CASSYDREANQPQHF
TRBJ2-5 | TRBD2 | TRBV2 | many | TGTGCCAGCAGCGCTAGCGGGGTACAAGAGACCCAGTACTTC | CASSASGVQETQYF
TRBJ2-1 | NA | TRBV11-2 | many | TGTGCCAGCACCCTTCCTTCGGCTGGGAGCTCCTACAATGAGCAGTTCTTC | CASTLPSAGSSYNEQFF
TRBJ2-3 | TRBD2 | TRBV9 | NA | TGTGCCAGCAGCGTACTGGGGACTAGCGGGAGCACAGATACGCAGTATTTT | CASSVLGTSGSTDTQYF
TRBJ2-7 | NA | TRBV6-2/TRBV6-3 | many | TGTGCCAGCAGTGAAGAGGGGGGCAGGGGACGGGGGCAGTACTTC | CASSEEGGRGRGQYF
TRBJ1-1 | NA | TRBV6-4 | few | TGTGCCAGCAGTGCGTTCGGGTATAACACTGAAGCTTTCTTT | CASSAFGYNTEAFF
TRBJ2-2 | TRBD2 | TRBV2 | many | TGTGCCAGCACCTTGACTAGCGGGAGAGGAGGCGGGGAGCTGTTTTTT | CASTLTSGRGGGELFF
TRBJ2-1 | NA | TRBV20-1 | NA | TGCAGTGCTAGACACCTATCGAGTCTAGGGGGGTATGAGCAGTTCTTC | CSARHLSSLGGYEQFF
TRBJ2-7 | TRBD2 | TRBV27 | many | TGTGCCAGCAGTTGGTGGCGGGAGGCAAACTCCTACGAGCAGTACTTC | CASSWWREANSYEQYF
TRBJ2-1 | TRBD2 | TRBV5-1 | many | TGCGCCAGCAGGGTAGCGGGAGTTCGCAATGAGCAGTTCTTC | CASRVAGVRNEQFF
TRBJ2-7 | TRBD1 | TRBV20-1 | many | TGCAGTGCTCTGACAGGGGGGTGGTCCTACGAGCAGTACTTC | CSALTGGWSYEQYF
TRBJ2-1 | NA | TRBV10-1 | many | TGCGCCAGCAGTGAGTCGTCTAGAATCTACAATGAGCAGTTCTTC | CASSESSRIYNEQFF
TRBJ2-5 | NA | TRBV25-1 | NA | TGTGCCAGCAGTGAATCAGACACCCAGTACTTC | CASSESDTQYF
TRBJ1-1 | TRBD1 | TRBV20-1 | many | TGCAGTGCTAGTCAGGGGGGGAACACTGAAGCTTTCTTT | CSASQGGNTEAFF
TRBJ2-1 | NA | TRBV6-2/TRBV6-3 | many | TGTGCCACTAACCCACTCCCCAACAATGAGCAGTTCTTC | CATNPLPNNEQFF
TRBJ2-7 | TRBD2 | TRBV6-9 | many | TGTGCCAGCAGTTACTCAGCCCAAGGACTAGCGGGAGCGTACGAGCAGTACTTC | CASSYSAQGLAGAYEQYF
TRBJ2-1 | NA | TRBV12-3/TRBV12-4 | many | TGTGCCAGCAGTTTTGAGGGACGCGACCTGTACAATGAGCAGTTCTTC | CASSFEGRDLYNEQFF
TRBJ2-7 | NA | TRBV25-1 | NA | TGTGCCAGCAGTGAATATCCGCCCCCCAGGGGAACCTACGAGCAGTACTTC | CASSEYPPPRGTYEQYF
TRBJ2-2 | TRBD2 | TRBV13 | many | TGTGCCAGCAGATCCGGGACTAGGTTCACCGGGGAGCTGTTTTTT | CASRSGTRFTGELFF
TRBJ2-5 | NA | TRBV2 | NA | TGCGGCGGCCAGGGGACTCGAGAGACCCAGTACTTC | CGGQGTRETQYF
TRBJ2-3 | NA | TRBV7-9 | few | TGTGCCAGGCGTGGTGTTACCGAACTACACACAGATACGCAGTATTTT | CARRGVTELHTDTQYF
TRBJ2-1 | NA | TRBV15 | few | TGTGCCACCAGCAGAGATCGGAGGCACGAGCAGTTCTTC | CATSRDRRHEQFF
TRBJ1-4 | TRBD1 | TRBV6-1 | many | TGTGCCAGCAGTGAAGGGGGGACAGGTGGGGAAAAACTGTTTTTT | CASSEGGTGGEKLFF
TRBJ1-1 | NA | TRBV20-1 | few | TGCAGTGCTAGAGCTCCACGGCGGGAGAACACTGAAGCTTTCTTT | CSARAPRRENTEAFF
TRBJ2-1 | NA | TRBV7-2 | many | TGTGCCAGCAGCTTCGCCCTTAGCTCCTACAATGAGCAGTTCTTC | CASSFALSSYNEQFF
TRBJ1-3 | TRBD1 | TRBV10-3 | few | TGTGCCATCAGGAGGGGACAGGGAAACACCATATATTTT | CAIRRGQGNTIYF
TRBJ2-7 | NA | TRBV11-3 | few | TGTGCCAGCAGCTTGCTAGACGGTTACGAGCAGTGCTTC | CASSLLDGYEQCF
TRBJ1-6 | NA | TRBV12-3/TRBV12-4 | many | TGTGCCAGCAGTTTGGGGGATAATAATTCACCCCTCCACTTT | CASSLGDNNSPLHF